This TCR beta chain was retrieved from a study of cytomegalovirus exposure and HLA in healthy donors. The germline gives CDR1 MDHEN, CDR2 SYDVKM. This CDR3 region has 14 residues. Trimming cost V 1 base and J 5 bases; bases outside gene matches: 1. Use of 60 Vbeta and 13 Jbeta primers characterized the PCR. Repertoires were generated with immunoSEQ multiplex PCR, while TCRdb's copy carries only in-frame clones and drops some. The data contain about 190,000 clones, around 83% of them singletons. Sample: PBMCs. The origin of this receptor is a woman aged 18-35 years in good health and CMV-seronegative. The chain links TRBV28 to TRBJ2-7; 11 positions agree with TRBD1. CDR3 in DNA: TGTGCCAGCAGTTTATTGGGACAGGGGGACGAGCAGTACTTC. It translates to CASSLLGQGDEQYF.